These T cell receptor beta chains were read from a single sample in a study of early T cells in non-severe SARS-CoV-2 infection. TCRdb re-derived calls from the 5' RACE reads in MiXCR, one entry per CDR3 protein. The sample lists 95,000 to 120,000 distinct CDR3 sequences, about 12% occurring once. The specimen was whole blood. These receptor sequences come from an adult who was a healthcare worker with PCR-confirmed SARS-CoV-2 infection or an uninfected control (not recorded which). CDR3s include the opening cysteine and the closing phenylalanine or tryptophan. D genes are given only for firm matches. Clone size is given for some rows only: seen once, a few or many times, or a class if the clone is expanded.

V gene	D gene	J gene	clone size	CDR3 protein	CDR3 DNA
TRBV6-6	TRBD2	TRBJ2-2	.	CASSPHPAGVRITGELFF	TGTGCCAGCAGTCCCCATCCGGCGGGAGTTAGGATCACCGGGGAGCTGTTTTTT
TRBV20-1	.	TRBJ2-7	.	CSAREGAKSEQYF	TGCAGTGCCAGGGAGGGGGCGAAGAGCGAGCAGTACTTC
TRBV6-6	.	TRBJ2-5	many	CASSEQETQYF	TGTGCCAGCAGTGAACAAGAGACCCAGTACTTC
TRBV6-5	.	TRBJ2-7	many	CASSYSRTNTYEQYF	TGTGCCAGCAGTTACTCCCGAACCAATACCTACGAGCAGTACTTC
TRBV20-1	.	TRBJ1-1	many	CSAPRGADRVDTEAFF	TGCAGTGCTCCCCGTGGGGCCGACCGCGTCGACACTGAAGCTTTCTTT
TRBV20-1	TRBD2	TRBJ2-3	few	CSARVGTSGRSTDTQYF	TGCAGTGCTAGAGTCGGGACTAGCGGGAGGAGCACAGATACGCAGTATTTT
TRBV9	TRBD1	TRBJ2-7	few	CASSAKGQGFEQYF	TGTGCCAGCAGCGCAAAGGGACAGGGGTTCGAGCAGTACTTC
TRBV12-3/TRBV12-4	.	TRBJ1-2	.	CASSPLNYGYTF	TGTGCCAGCAGCCCGCTTAACTATGGCTACACCTTC
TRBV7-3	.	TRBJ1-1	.	CASGEPGFMDTEAFF	TGTGCCAGCGGCGAGCCAGGGTTCATGGACACTGAAGCTTTCTTT
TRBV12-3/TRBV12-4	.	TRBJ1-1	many	CASSLRGNTEAFF	TGTGCCAGCAGTTTACGAGGGAACACTGAAGCTTTCTTT
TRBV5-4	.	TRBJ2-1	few	CASSFNYNEQFF	TGTGCCAGCAGTTTCAATTACAATGAGCAGTTCTTC
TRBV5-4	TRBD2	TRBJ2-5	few	CASTIAGAAETQYF	TGTGCCAGCACAATAGCGGGAGCGGCTGAGACCCAGTACTTC
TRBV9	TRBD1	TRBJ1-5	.	CASSATGGGNQPQHF	TGTGCCAGCAGCGCTACAGGGGGCGGGAATCAGCCCCAGCATTTT
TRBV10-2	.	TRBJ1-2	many	CASSTNREPYGYTF	TGCGCCAGCAGTACTAACAGGGAGCCTTATGGCTACACCTTC
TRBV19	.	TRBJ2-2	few	CASSIEGVKTGELFF	TGTGCCAGTAGTATTGAGGGAGTGAAGACCGGGGAGCTGTTTTTT
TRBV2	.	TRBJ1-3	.	CASVGRLGNTIYF	TGTGCCAGCGTCGGGAGACTCGGAAACACCATATATTTT
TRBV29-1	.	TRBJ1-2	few	CSVEWRRVWLYGYTF	TGCAGCGTTGAATGGAGGAGGGTATGGCTCTATGGCTACACCTTC
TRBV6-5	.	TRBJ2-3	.	CASGQITDTQYF	TGTGCCAGTGGACAGATCACAGATACGCAGTATTTT
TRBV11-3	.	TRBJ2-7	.	CASSLDTMQGEKQYF	TGTGCCAGCAGCTTAGATACAATGCAGGGTGAGAAGCAGTACTTC
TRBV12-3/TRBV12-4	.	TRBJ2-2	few	CASSSQVGSGELFF	TGTGCCAGCAGTTCCCAGGTGGGGTCCGGGGAGCTGTTTTTT
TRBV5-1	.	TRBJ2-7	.	CASSWGAHSYEQYF	TGCGCCAGCAGCTGGGGCGCTCACTCCTACGAGCAGTACTTC
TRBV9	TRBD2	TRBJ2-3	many	CASSVLAGGSTDTQYF	TGTGCCAGCAGCGTTCTAGCGGGGGGCAGCACAGATACGCAGTATTTT
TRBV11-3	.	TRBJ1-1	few	CASSLAGEAFF	TGTGCCAGCAGCTTAGCGGGTGAGGCTTTCTTT
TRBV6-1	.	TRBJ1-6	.	CASLDTGLYNSPLHF	TGTGCCAGCCTGGACACAGGCCTGTATAATTCACCCCTCCACTTT
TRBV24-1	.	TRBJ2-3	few	CATSGVPDTQYF	TGTGCCACCAGTGGAGTTCCAGATACGCAGTATTTT
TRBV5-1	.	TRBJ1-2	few	CASSFQPQVPYGYTF	TGCGCCAGCAGCTTCCAGCCCCAGGTCCCGTATGGCTACACCTTC
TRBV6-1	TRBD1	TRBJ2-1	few	CASSLTGGDEQFF	TGTGCCAGCAGCCTGACAGGGGGGGATGAGCAGTTCTTC
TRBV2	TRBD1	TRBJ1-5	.	CASSDRGAIQPQHF	TGTGCCAGCAGTGACAGGGGGGCAATTCAGCCCCAGCATTTT
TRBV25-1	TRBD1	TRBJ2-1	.	CASSDQGDNEQFF	TGTGCCAGCAGTGATCAGGGGGACAATGAGCAGTTCTTC
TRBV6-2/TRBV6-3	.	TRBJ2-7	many	CASSQGGEQYF	TGTGCCAGCAGTCAGGGGGGCGAGCAGTACTTC
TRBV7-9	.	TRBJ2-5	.	CASSLVSTRQETQYF	TGTGCCAGCAGCTTAGTTTCGACTCGACAAGAGACCCAGTACTTC
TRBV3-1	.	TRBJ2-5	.	CASSQRASQETQYF	TGTGCCAGCAGCCAAAGGGCGAGTCAAGAGACCCAGTACTTC
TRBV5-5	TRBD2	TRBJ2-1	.	CASSNPGLAGDNEQFF	TGTGCCAGCAGCAACCCCGGACTAGCGGGGGACAATGAGCAGTTCTTC
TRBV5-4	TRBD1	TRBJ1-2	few	CASSLLRTGGFGYTF	TGTGCCAGCAGCTTGCTACGGACAGGGGGATTTGGCTACACCTTC
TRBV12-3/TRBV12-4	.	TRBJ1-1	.	CASSLWGGAEAFF	TGTGCCAGCAGTTTATGGGGGGGGGCTGAAGCTTTCTTT
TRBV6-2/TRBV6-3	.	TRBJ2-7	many	CASTSWGGGGRWTYEQYF	TGTGCCAGCACCTCCTGGGGGGGAGGGGGCCGATGGACCTACGAGCAGTACTTC
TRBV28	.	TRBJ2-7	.	CASSLTLYEQYF	TGTGCCAGCAGTTTAACGTTATACGAGCAGTACTTC
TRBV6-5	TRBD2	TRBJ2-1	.	CASSFSTSPFYNEQFF	TGTGCCAGCAGTTTCTCGACTAGCCCGTTCTACAATGAGCAGTTCTTC
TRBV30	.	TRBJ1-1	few	CAWSSREAFF	TGTGCCTGGAGTAGTAGGGAAGCTTTCTTT
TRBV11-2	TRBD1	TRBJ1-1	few	CASSFAGDRGIMNTEAFF	TGTGCCAGCAGCTTCGCCGGGGACAGGGGGATTATGAACACTGAAGCTTTCTTT
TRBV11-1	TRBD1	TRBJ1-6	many	CASSSGQRSSYNSPLHF	TGTGCCAGCAGCTCGGGACAGAGAAGCTCCTATAATTCACCCCTCCACTTT
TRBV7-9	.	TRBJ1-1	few	CASSLPSGEWGEAFF	TGTGCCAGCAGCCTACCGAGTGGGGAATGGGGGGAAGCTTTCTTT
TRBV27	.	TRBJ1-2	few	CASSPDGDNYGYTF	TGTGCCAGCAGTCCGGACGGAGATAACTATGGCTACACCTTC
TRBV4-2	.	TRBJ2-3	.	CASSVTRDTQYF	TGTGCCAGCAGCGTGACTAGAGATACGCAGTATTTT
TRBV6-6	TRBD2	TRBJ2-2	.	CASSELAGLTGELFF	TGTGCCAGCAGTGAACTAGCGGGCCTCACCGGGGAGCTGTTTTTT
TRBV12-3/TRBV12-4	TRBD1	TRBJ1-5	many	CASSKGTGIGSSNQPQHF	TGTGCCAGCAGCAAAGGGACAGGTATTGGATCAAGCAATCAGCCCCAGCATTTT
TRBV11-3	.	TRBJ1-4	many	CASSSGDTATNEKLFF	TGTGCCAGCAGCTCCGGGGACACCGCAACTAATGAAAAACTGTTTTTT
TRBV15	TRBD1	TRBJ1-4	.	CATSTERQGREKLFF	TGTGCCACCAGTACGGAAAGACAGGGTAGAGAAAAACTGTTTTTT
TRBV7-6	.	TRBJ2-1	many	CASGRGPYNEQFF	TGTGCCAGCGGGCGGGGACCTTACAATGAGCAGTTCTTC
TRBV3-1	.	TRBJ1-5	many	CASSQRQNQPQHF	TGTGCCAGCAGCCAACGGCAAAATCAGCCCCAGCATTTT
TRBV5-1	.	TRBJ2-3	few	CASSLGLIATDTQYF	TGCGCCAGCAGCTTGGGCTTGATAGCCACAGATACGCAGTATTTT